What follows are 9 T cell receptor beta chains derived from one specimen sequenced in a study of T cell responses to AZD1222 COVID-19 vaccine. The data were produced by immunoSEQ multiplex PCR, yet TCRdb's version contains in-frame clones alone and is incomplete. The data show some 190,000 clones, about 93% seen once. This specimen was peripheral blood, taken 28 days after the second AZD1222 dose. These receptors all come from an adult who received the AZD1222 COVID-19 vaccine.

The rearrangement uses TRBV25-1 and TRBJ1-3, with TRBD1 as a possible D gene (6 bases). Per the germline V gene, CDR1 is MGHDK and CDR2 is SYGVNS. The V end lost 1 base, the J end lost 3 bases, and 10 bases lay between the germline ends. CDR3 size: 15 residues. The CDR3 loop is CASSEFGGLGNTIYF. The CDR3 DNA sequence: TGTGCCAGCAGTGAATTCGGGGGCCTTGGAAACACCATATATTTT. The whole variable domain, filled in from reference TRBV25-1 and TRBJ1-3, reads EADIYQTPRYLVIGTGKKITLECSQTMGHDKMYWYQQDPGMELHLIHYSYGVNSTEKGDLSSESTVSRIRTEHFPLTLESARPSHTSQYLCASSEFGGLGNTIYFGEGSWLTVV.

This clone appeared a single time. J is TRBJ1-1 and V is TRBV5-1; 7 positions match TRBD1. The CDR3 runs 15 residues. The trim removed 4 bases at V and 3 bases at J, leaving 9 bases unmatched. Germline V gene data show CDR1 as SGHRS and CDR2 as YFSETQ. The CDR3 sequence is CASSPNLRGDTEAFF. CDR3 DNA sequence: TGCGCCAGCAGCCCGAATCTCAGGGGGGACACTGAAGCTTTCTTT.

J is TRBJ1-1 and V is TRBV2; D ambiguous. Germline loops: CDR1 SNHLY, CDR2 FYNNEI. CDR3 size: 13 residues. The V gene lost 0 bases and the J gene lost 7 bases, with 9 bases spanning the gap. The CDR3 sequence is CASSEAVYLEAFF. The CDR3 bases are TGTGCCAGCAGTGAAGCGGTCTACCTTGAAGCTTTCTTT.

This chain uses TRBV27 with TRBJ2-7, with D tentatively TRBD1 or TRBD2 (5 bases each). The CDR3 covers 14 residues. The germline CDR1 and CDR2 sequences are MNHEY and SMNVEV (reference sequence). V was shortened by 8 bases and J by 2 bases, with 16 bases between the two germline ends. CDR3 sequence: CASRLRGGTYEQYF. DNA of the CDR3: TGTGCCAGCCGTCTTCGTGGGGGAACCTACGAGCAGTACTTC.

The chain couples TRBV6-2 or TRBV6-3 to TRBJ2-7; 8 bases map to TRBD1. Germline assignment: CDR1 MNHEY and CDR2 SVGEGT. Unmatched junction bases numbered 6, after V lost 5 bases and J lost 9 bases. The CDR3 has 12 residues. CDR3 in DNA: TGTGCCAGCAGTCGATCACAGGGGGTGCAGTACTTC. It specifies CASSRSQGVQYF.

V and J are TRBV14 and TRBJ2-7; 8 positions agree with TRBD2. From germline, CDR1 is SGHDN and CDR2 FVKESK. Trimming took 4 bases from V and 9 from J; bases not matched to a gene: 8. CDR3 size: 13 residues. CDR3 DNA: TGTGCCAGCAGCCTTACTAGCGGTTTTAGGCAGTACTTC. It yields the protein CASSLTSGFRQYF. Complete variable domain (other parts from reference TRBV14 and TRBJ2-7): EAGVTQFPSHSVIEKGQTVTLRCDPISGHDNLYWYRRVMGKEIKFLLHFVKESKQDESGMPNNRFLAERTGGTYSTLKVQPAELEDSGVYFCASSLTSGFRQYFGPGTRLTVT.

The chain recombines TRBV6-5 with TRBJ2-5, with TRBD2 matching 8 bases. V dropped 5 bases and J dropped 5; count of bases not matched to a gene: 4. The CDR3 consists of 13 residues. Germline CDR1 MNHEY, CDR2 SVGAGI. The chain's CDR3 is CASSLLAGETQYF. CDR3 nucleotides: TGTGCCAGCAGTCTTTTAGCGGGGGAGACCCAGTACTTC.

CDR3 amino acids: CASSSKDRPYEQYF. The CDR3 DNA reads as TGTGCCAGCAGCTCTAAGGACAGGCCCTACGAGCAGTACTTC. The chain recombines TRBV5-4 with TRBJ2-7, with TRBD1 matching 7 bases. The CDR3 has 14 amino acids. Germline CDR1 reads SGHNT; CDR2 reads YYREEE (reference sequence). The J segment lost 2 bases and the V segment lost 3 bases, leaving 5 bases of the junction unmatched.

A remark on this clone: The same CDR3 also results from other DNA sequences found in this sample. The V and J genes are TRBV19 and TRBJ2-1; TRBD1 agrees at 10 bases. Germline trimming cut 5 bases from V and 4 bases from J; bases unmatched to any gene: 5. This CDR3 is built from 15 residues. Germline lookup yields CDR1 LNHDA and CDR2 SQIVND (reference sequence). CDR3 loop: CASSPGTGAYNEQFF. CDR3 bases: TGTGCCAGTAGTCCAGGGACAGGGGCTTACAATGAGCAGTTCTTC.